This paragraph reports one TCR beta chain. As yet, its antigen is unknown. The data were taken from a study of post-analysis software for immune sequencing data. Study details: Patients with relapsing-remitting, secondary progressive and progressive-relapsing multiple sclerosis courses were all represented.

The study, taken as a whole, reports: F measure clustering grouped samples strongly by preparation batch. Controls' normalized Chao1 diversity significantly exceeded that of multiple sclerosis patients. There were a few TRBV segments more frequent in patients than controls, and TRBV5-6, TRBV5-1 and TRBV20-1 were among them.

Researchers reported that TCR beta cDNA libraries carried unique molecular identifiers. The source material, roughly 0.9 to 11 million T cells, gave rise to 400,000 to 550,000 cDNA molecules. TCRdb ran MiXCR on the PCR reads and lists one entry per CDR3 protein. The profile shows approximately 690,000 distinct CDR3 sequences, roughly three fifths of them singletons. CDR1 and CDR2 from the germline V gene are SQVTM and ANQGSEA. This CDR3 spans 15 amino acids. After removal of 3 bases from V and 1 base from J, the junction contained 8 bases not matched to a gene. The chain couples TRBV29-1 to TRBJ2-7; 8 nucleotides match TRBD2. This TCR was sampled from a girl aged 2-10 years with multiple sclerosis. Sequencing was carried out using blood. The CDR3 spells CSVDSSGSGSYEQYF. In DNA, the CDR3 is TGCAGCGTTGATTCCAGCGGGAGTGGTTCCTACGAGCAGTACTTC.